Sequencing of this TCR beta chain was carried out in a study of T cell responses to AZD1222 COVID-19 vaccine. Study outcomes and limitations: There were repertoire samples only from the period after the peak T cell response. Researchers report vaccine-associated CD4 TCRs spanning spike, with dominance at 160-218 and 743-854.

The data were produced by immunoSEQ multiplex PCR, yet TCRdb's version contains in-frame clones alone and is incomplete. The sample has about 74,000 clones; just over 85% are singletons. Regarding this clone: Its antigen is still unknown.

V lost 5 bases and J lost 7; bases outside the gene matches: 6. In germline, CDR1 is GTSNPN, CDR2 SVGIG (reference sequence). The CDR3 length is 13 residues. The chain couples TRBV30 to TRBJ2-7; 12 nucleotides line up with TRBD2. Sample: peripheral blood, taken on day 0 of AZD1222 vaccination. The clonotype originates from an adult in good health. The DNA of the CDR3 is TGTGCCTGGGGGACTAGCGGGCGGAGGGAGCAGTACTTC. Protein product: CAWGTSGRREQYF.